These T cell receptor beta chains were read from a single sample in a study of early T cells in non-severe SARS-CoV-2 infection. TCRdb ran MiXCR on the 5' RACE reads and lists one entry per CDR3 protein. The data contain approximately 50,000 distinct CDR3 sequences, 7% to 10% of them singletons. Sequencing input: whole blood. The receptors derive from an adult who was a healthcare worker with PCR-confirmed SARS-CoV-2 infection or an uninfected control (not recorded which). CDR3s include the opening cysteine and the closing phenylalanine or tryptophan. D genes are given only for firm matches. Clone size is given for some rows only: seen once, a few or many times, or a class if the clone is expanded.

v_call,clone_size,j_call,d_call,cdr3_aa,cdr3_nt
TRBV7-2,few,TRBJ2-1,NA,CASTLLGGTYNEQFF,TGTGCCAGCACCCTACTGGGGGGCACCTACAATGAGCAGTTCTTC
TRBV5-1,few,TRBJ2-7,TRBD1,CASSFGDSGFYEQYF,TGCGCCAGCAGCTTCGGGGACAGCGGTTTCTACGAGCAGTACTTC
TRBV12-3/TRBV12-4,NA,TRBJ2-1,NA,CASSLTRHHNEQFF,TGTGCCAGCAGTTTAACTCGACACCACAATGAGCAGTTCTTC
TRBV7-8,few,TRBJ2-7,TRBD1,CASSRTGVDEQYF,TGTGCCAGCAGCCGGACAGGGGTCGACGAGCAGTACTTC
TRBV13,NA,TRBJ2-1,NA,CASSSSGGEEQFF,TGTGCCAGCAGCTCTAGTGGGGGCGAGGAGCAGTTCTTC
TRBV7-6,many,TRBJ2-3,NA,CASSFPGTSTDTQYF,TGTGCCAGCAGCTTCCCGGGGACTTCCACAGATACGCAGTATTTT
TRBV29-1,NA,TRBJ2-1,NA,CSVEGTLTVYNEQFF,TGCAGCGTTGAAGGGACCTTGACAGTCTACAATGAGCAGTTCTTC
TRBV6-6,few,TRBJ2-1,NA,CASSYSSRDTLNEQFF,TGTGCCAGCAGTTACTCGTCGCGGGACACCCTCAATGAGCAGTTCTTC
TRBV27,few,TRBJ2-1,TRBD1,CASSFGDRASYNEQFF,TGTGCCAGCAGTTTTGGGGACAGAGCCTCCTACAATGAGCAGTTCTTC
TRBV14,many,TRBJ2-3,NA,CASSQVPQVRPDTQYF,TGTGCCAGCAGCCAAGTACCCCAAGTCCGCCCAGATACGCAGTATTTT
TRBV12-3/TRBV12-4,many,TRBJ1-5,NA,CASSLSYRGGAQHF,TGTGCCAGCAGTTTATCCTACCGGGGGGGAGCCCAGCATTTT
TRBV4-1,NA,TRBJ2-2,TRBD2,CASSRLWSGTNTGELFF,TGCGCCAGCAGCCGGTTGTGGAGCGGGACCAACACCGGGGAGCTGTTTTTT
TRBV11-2,few,TRBJ2-3,TRBD2,CASSLGSGGISTDTQYF,TGTGCCAGCAGCTTAGGTAGCGGGGGGATTAGCACAGATACGCAGTATTTT
TRBV11-2,few,TRBJ2-7,NA,CASSLGWDTMYEQYF,TGTGCCAGCAGCTTAGGCTGGGACACGATGTACGAGCAGTACTTC
TRBV4-1,many,TRBJ2-2,TRBD2,CASSQVAVAGNTGELFF,TGCGCCAGCAGCCAAGTAGCGGTAGCGGGAAACACCGGGGAGCTGTTTTTT
TRBV10-3,NA,TRBJ2-3,NA,CAISESERDTQYF,TGTGCCATCAGTGAGTCAGAGAGAGATACGCAGTATTTT
TRBV20-1,NA,TRBJ2-1,TRBD1,CSATGQAQKASVDEQFF,TGCAGTGCTACGGGACAGGCGCAAAAAGCGTCTGTGGATGAGCAGTTCTTC
TRBV7-9,NA,TRBJ2-5,NA,CASSLVLALATQETQYF,TGTGCCAGCAGCTTAGTACTAGCCTTAGCCACACAAGAGACCCAGTACTTC
TRBV29-1,few,TRBJ2-4,TRBD2,CSVEAPREGRNIQYF,TGCAGCGTTGAAGCACCCCGGGAGGGGCGAAACATTCAGTACTTC
TRBV9,NA,TRBJ1-2,NA,CASSVGFTGTNYGYTF,TGTGCCAGCAGCGTAGGTTTCACAGGGACTAACTATGGCTACACCTTC
TRBV6-1,few,TRBJ1-1,NA,CASSEDGRNTEAFF,TGTGCCAGCAGTGAAGATGGGAGGAACACTGAAGCTTTCTTT
TRBV11-2,NA,TRBJ2-1,NA,CASSLATNYNEQFF,TGTGCCAGCAGCTTAGCAACTAACTACAATGAGCAGTTCTTC
TRBV11-2,few,TRBJ2-5,NA,CASSFGTPQVTQYF,TGTGCCAGCAGCTTTGGGACGCCCCAGGTGACCCAGTACTTC
TRBV11-2,few,TRBJ2-1,NA,CASSLAAKLVTGEQFF,TGTGCCAGCAGCTTAGCGGCCAAACTAGTAACGGGTGAGCAGTTCTTC
TRBV19,few,TRBJ2-3,NA,CASNGGSRTTDTQYF,TGTGCCAGTAACGGTGGCTCCAGGACCACAGATACGCAGTATTTT
TRBV13,NA,TRBJ2-3,NA,CASSRDRKTDTQYF,TGTGCCAGCAGCCGCGACAGAAAAACAGATACGCAGTATTTT
TRBV10-3,few,TRBJ2-3,TRBD2,CAVRQLAGDEFGTDTQYF,TGTGCCGTACGACAACTAGCGGGAGATGAGTTTGGCACAGATACGCAGTATTTT
TRBV20-1,many,TRBJ1-4,NA,CSARDQETEATNEKLFF,TGCAGTGCTAGAGATCAGGAGACAGAGGCAACTAATGAAAAACTGTTTTTT
TRBV12-3/TRBV12-4,many,TRBJ1-5,TRBD1,CASSLSRGPRQPQHF,TGTGCCAGCAGTCTATCCAGGGGGCCGCGTCAGCCCCAGCATTTT